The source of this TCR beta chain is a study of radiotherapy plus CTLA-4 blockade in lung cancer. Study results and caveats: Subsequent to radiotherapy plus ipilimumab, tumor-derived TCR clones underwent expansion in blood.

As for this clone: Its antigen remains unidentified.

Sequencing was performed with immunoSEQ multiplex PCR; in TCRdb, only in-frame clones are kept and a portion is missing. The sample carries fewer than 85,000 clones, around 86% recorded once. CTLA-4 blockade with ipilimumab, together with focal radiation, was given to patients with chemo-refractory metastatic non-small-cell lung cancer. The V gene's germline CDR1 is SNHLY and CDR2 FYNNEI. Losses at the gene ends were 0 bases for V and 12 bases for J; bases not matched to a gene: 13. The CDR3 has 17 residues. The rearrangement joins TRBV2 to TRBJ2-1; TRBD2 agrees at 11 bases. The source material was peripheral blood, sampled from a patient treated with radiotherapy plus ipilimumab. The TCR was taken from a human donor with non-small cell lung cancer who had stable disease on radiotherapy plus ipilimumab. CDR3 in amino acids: CASSEALSGGAAEAQFF. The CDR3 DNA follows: TGTGCCAGCAGTGAAGCGCTTAGCGGGGGGGCGGCGGAGGCGCAGTTCTTC.